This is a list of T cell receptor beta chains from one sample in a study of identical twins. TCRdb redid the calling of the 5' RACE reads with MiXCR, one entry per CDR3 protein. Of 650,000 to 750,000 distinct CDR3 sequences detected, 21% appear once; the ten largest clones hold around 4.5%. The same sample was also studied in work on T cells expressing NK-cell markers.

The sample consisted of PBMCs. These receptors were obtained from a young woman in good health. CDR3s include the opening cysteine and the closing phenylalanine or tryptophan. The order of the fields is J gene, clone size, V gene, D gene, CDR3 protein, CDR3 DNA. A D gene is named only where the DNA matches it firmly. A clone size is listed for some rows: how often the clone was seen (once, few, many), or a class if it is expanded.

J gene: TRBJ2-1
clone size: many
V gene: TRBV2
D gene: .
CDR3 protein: CASIQGPNNEQFF
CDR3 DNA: TGTGCCAGCATTCAGGGACCTAACAATGAGCAGTTCTTC

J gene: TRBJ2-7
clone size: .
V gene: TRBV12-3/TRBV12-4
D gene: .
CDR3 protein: CASSFGPGMTYEQYF
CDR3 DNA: TGTGCCAGCAGTTTTGGGCCAGGGATGACCTACGAGCAGTACTTC

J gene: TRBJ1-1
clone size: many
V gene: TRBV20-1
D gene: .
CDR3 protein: CSAWGNTEAFF
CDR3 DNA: TGCAGTGCCTGGGGGAACACTGAAGCTTTCTTT

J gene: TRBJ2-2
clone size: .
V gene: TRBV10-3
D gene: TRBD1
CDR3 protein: CAISDRGERELFF
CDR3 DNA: TGTGCCATCAGCGACAGGGGCGAAAGGGAGCTGTTTTTT

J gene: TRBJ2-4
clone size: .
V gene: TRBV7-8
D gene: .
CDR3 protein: CASSLNGRGGDIQYF
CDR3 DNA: TGTGCCAGCAGCTTAAATGGACGGGGAGGTGACATTCAGTACTTC

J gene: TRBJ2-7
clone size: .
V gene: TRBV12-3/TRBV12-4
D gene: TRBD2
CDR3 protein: CASSSGGGGPTYEQYF
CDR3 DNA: TGTGCCAGCAGTTCGGGTGGCGGGGGACCAACCTACGAGCAGTACTTC

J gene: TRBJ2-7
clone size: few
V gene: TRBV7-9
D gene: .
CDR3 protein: CASSSAYRPYEQYF
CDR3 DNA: TGTGCCAGCAGCTCGGCTTACAGACCCTACGAGCAGTACTTC

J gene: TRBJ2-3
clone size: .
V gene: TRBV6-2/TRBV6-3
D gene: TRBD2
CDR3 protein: CASSYGLAADTQYF
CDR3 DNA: TGTGCCAGCAGTTACGGACTAGCAGCAGATACGCAGTATTTT

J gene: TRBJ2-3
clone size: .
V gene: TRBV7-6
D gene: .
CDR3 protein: CASSERAGADTQYF
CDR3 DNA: TGTGCCAGCAGTGAAAGAGCAGGGGCAGATACGCAGTATTTT

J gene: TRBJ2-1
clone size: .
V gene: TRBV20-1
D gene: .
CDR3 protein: CSARPATSREQFF
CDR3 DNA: TGCAGTGCTAGACCCGCGACTAGTCGTGAGCAGTTCTTC

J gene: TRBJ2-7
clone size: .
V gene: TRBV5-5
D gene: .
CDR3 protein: CASSQPLGAVEQYF
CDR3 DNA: TGTGCCAGCAGCCAACCCTTGGGGGCGGTCGAGCAGTACTTC

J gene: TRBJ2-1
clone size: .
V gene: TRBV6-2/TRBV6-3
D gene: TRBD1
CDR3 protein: CAITGGTGNHEQFF
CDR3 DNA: TGTGCCATCACAGGTGGGACAGGGAACCATGAGCAGTTCTTC

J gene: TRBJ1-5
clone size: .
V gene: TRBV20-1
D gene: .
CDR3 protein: CSARGSTESNQPQHF
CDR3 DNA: TGCAGTGCTCGAGGAAGTACAGAGAGCAATCAGCCCCAGCATTTT

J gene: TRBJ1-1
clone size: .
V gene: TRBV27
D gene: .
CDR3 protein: CASSLLPGKLNTEAFF
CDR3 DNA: TGTGCCAGCAGCCTACTACCCGGGAAGCTGAACACTGAAGCTTTCTTT

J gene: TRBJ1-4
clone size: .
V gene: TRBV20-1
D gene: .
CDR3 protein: CSSKSYNRPAEKLFF
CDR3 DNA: TGCAGTTCAAAGTCGTATAACCGACCCGCCGAAAAACTGTTTTTT

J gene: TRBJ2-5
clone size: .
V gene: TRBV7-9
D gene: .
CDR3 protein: CASSLMGPRETQYF
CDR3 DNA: TGTGCCAGCAGCTTAATGGGGCCCCGAGAGACCCAGTACTTC

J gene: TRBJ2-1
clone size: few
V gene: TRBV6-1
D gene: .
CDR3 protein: CASTRTSSYNEQFF
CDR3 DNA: TGTGCCAGCACGCGGACTTCCTCCTACAATGAGCAGTTCTTC

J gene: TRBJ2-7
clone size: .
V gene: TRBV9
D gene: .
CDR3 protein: CASSSQRGGYEQYF
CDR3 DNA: TGTGCCAGCAGCTCCCAGCGTGGGGGTTACGAGCAGTACTTC

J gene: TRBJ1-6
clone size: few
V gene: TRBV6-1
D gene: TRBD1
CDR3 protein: CASTPGTGGGSLSPLHF
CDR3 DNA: TGTGCCAGCACCCCCGGGACAGGGGGCGGGAGTTTGTCACCCCTCCACTTT

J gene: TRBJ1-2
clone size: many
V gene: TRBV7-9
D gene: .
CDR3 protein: CASSPSYRSGYTF
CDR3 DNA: TGTGCCAGCAGCCCGAGCTACAGATCCGGCTACACCTTC

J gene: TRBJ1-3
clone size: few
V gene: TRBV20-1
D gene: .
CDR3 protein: CSARAPIRDTIYF
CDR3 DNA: TGCAGTGCTAGGGCCCCCATCCGAGACACCATATATTTT

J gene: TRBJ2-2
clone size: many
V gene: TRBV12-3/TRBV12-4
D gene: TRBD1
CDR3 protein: CASTLGQSNTGELFF
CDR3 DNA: TGTGCCAGCACCCTGGGACAGTCGAACACCGGGGAGCTGTTTTTT

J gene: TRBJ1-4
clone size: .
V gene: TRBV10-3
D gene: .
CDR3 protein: CAISLDLNEKLFF
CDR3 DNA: TGTGCCATCAGTCTCGATCTGAATGAAAAACTGTTTTTT

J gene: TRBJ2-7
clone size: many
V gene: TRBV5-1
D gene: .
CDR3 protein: CASRDSYEQYF
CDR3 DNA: TGCGCCAGCAGGGACTCCTACGAGCAGTACTTC

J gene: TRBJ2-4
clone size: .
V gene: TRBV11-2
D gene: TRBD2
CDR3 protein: CASSPQGREGKNIQYF
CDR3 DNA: TGTGCCAGCAGCCCACAAGGCAGGGAGGGCAAAAACATTCAGTACTTC

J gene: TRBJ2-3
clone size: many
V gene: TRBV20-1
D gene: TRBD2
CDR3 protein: CSPIGLAGRDTQYF
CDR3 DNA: TGCAGTCCCATAGGACTAGCAGGCAGAGATACGCAGTATTTT

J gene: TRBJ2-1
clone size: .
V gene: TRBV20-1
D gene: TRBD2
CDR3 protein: CCARRGTSGKLNRQFF
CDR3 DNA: TGCTGTGCTAGGCGTGGGACTAGCGGGAAACTGAACCGGCAGTTCTTC

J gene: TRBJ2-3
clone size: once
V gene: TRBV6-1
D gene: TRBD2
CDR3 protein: CASSRQRRESDTQYF
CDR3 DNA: TGTGCCAGCAGTCGACAGCGGCGGGAGTCAGATACGCAGTATTTT

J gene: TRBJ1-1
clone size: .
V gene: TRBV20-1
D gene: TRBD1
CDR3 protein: CSAREQGRAEAFF
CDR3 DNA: TGCAGTGCTAGAGAACAGGGGAGAGCTGAAGCTTTCTTT

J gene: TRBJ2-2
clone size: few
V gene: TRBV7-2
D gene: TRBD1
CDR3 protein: CASSLGQGPGELFF
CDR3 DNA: TGTGCCAGCAGCCTGGGACAGGGCCCCGGGGAGCTGTTTTTT

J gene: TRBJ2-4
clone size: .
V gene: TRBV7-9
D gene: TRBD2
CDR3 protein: CASSFGLADKNIQYF
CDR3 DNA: TGTGCCAGCAGCTTTGGACTAGCGGACAAAAACATTCAGTACTTC

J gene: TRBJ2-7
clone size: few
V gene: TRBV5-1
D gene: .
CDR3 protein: CASSFRPARTGNYEQYF
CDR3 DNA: TGCGCCAGCAGCTTTAGGCCGGCGCGGACTGGAAACTACGAGCAGTACTTC

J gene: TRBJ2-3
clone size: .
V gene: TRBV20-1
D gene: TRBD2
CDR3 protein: CSARSSSGTTDTQYF
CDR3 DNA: TGCAGTGCTAGGAGCTCTAGCGGGACCACAGATACGCAGTATTTT

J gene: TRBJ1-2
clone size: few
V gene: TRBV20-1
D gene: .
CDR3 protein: CSAPSGKELGYTF
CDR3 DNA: TGCAGTGCTCCGTCGGGCAAAGAACTTGGCTACACCTTC

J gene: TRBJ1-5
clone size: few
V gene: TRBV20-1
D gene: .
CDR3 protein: CSVGVGNQPQHF
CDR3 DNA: TGCAGTGTGGGGGTTGGCAATCAGCCCCAGCATTTT

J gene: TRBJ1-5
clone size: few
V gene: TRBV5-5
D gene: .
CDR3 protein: CASSLLFYSNQPQHF
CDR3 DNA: TGTGCCAGCAGCTTGTTGTTTTATAGCAATCAGCCCCAGCATTTT

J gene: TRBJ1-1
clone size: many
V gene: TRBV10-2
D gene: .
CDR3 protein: CASGRLNTEAFF
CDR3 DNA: TGCGCCAGCGGCCGGTTGAACACTGAAGCTTTCTTT

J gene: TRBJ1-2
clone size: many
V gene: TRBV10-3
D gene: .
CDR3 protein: CAIRDSLGGYTF
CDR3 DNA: TGTGCCATCAGGGACTCCCTTGGTGGCTACACCTTC

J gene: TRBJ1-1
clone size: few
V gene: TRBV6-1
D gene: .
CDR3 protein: CASSLGWRPEAFF
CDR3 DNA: TGTGCCAGCAGCCTAGGTTGGCGCCCTGAAGCTTTCTTT